This entry features one T cell receptor (beta chain) sequence. This sample was included in a study of blood T cell repertoires in COVID-19. Clones were sequenced by immunoSEQ multiplex PCR, and TCRdb holds only the in-frame ones, with some missing. The table records about 200,000 clones, 81% of them present only once. CDR1 and CDR2 from the germline V gene are LGHNA and YNFKEQ. There are 15 residues in the CDR3. V lost 9 bases and J 0 bases, leaving 17 bases between the germline ends. V is TRBV4-2 and J is TRBJ1-2; the D gene is possibly TRBD1 (6 bases). Material: peripheral blood. The clonotype originates from a woman at least 80 years old with acute or convalescent COVID-19. The CDR3: CASNRDKGTNYGYTF. The CDR3 nucleotides read TGTGCCAGTAACCGGGACAAAGGAACTAACTATGGCTACACCTTC.